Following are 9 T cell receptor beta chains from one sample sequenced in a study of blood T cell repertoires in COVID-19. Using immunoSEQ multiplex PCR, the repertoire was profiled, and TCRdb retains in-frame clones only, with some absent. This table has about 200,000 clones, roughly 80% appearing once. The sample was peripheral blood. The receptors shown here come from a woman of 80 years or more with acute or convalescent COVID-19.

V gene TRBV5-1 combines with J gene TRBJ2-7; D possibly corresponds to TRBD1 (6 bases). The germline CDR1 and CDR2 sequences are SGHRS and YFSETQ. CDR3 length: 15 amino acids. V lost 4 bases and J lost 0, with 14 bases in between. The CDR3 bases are TGCGCCAGCAGCCCGAACCGGGACAACTCCTACGAGCAGTACTTC. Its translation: CASSPNRDNSYEQYF.

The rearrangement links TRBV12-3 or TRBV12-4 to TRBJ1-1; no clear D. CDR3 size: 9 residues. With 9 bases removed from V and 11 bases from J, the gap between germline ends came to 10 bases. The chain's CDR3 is CARLGRAFF. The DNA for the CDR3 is TGTGCCAGGCTGGGGAGGGCTTTCTTT.

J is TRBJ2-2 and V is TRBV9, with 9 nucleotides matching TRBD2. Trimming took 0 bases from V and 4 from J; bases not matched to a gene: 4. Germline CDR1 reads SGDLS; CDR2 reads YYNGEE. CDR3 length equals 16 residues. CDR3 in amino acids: CASSVVASGTTGELFF. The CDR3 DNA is TGTGCCAGCAGCGTAGTGGCTAGCGGGACCACCGGGGAGCTGTTTTTT.

CDR3 sequence: CAISVLAASTDTQYF. The CDR3 DNA sequence: TGTGCCATCAGTGTACTAGCGGCTAGCACAGATACGCAGTATTTT. The V and J genes are TRBV10-3 and TRBJ2-3, with 8 bases lining up with TRBD2. This CDR3 has 15 amino acids. Germline CDR1 is ENHRY and CDR2 is SYGVKD. With 4 bases clipped from V and 0 bases from J, the junction kept 3 bases outside the gene matches.

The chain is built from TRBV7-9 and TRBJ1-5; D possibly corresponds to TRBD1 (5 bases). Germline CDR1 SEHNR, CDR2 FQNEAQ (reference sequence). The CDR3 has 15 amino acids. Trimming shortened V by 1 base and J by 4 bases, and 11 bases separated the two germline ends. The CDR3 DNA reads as TGTGCCAGCAGCTTAGGATCCGGGGGAAATCAGCCCCAGCATTTT. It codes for CASSLGSGGNQPQHF.

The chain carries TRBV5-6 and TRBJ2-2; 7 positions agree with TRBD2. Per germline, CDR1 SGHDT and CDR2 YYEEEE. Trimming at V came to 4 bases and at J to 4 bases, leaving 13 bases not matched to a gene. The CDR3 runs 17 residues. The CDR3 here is CASSELGRETVTGELFF. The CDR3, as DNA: TGTGCCAGCAGCGAGCTAGGGCGGGAGACGGTCACCGGGGAGCTGTTTTTT.

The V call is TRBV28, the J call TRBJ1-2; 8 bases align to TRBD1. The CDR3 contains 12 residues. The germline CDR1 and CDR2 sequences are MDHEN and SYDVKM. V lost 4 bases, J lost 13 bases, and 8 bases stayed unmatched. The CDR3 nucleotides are TGTGCCAGCAGTTCGGGACAGGCCACGGTCACCTTC. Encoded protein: CASSSGQATVTF.

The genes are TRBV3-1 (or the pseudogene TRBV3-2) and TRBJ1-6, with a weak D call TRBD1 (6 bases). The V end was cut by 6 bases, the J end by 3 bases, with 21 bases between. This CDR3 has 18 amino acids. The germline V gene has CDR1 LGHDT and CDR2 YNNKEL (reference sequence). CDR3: CASRRSSLTGVYNSPLHF. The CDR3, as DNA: TGTGCCAGCAGGCGCAGTAGTTTGACAGGAGTCTATAATTCACCCCTCCACTTT.

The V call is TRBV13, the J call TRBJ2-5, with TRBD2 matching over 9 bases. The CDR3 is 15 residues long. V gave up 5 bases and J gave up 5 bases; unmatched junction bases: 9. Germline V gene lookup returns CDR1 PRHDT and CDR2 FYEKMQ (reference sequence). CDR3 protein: CASSPSLAGGETQYF. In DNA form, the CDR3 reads TGTGCCAGCAGCCCCTCACTAGCGGGTGGCGAGACCCAGTACTTC.